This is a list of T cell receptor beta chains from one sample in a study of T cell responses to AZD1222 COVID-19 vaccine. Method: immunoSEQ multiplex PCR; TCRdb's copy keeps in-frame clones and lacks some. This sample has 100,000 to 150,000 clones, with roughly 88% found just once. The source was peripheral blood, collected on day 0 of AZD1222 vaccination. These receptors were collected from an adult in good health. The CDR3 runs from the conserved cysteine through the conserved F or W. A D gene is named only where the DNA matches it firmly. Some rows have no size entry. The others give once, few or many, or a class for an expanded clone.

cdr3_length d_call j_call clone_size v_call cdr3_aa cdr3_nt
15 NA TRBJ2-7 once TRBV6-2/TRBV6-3 CASSTFRTASYEQYF TGTGCCAGCAGTACCTTCCGGACAGCCTCCTACGAGCAGTACTTC
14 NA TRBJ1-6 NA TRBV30 CAASRDLGDSPLHF TGTGCAGCGTCCCGGGACTTGGGGGATTCACCCCTCCACTTT
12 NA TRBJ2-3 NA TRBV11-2 CASSSTPDTQYF TGTGCCAGCAGCTCGACACCAGATACGCAGTATTTT
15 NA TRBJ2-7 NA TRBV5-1 CASTATGTDPYEQYF TGCGCCAGCACCGCCACCGGGACTGATCCCTACGAGCAGTACTTC
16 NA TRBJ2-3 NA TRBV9 CASSVGGATSTDTQYF TGTGCCAGCAGCGTAGGAGGGGCCACTAGCACAGATACGCAGTATTTT
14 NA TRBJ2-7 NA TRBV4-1 CASSQEGLSYEQYF TGCGCCAGCAGCCAAGAGGGGCTATCCTACGAGCAGTACTTC
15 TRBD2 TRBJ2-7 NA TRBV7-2 CASSISGGGHYEQYF TGTGCCAGCAGCATATCCGGGGGGGGCCACTACGAGCAGTACTTC
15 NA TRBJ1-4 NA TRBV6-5 CASSYGGHMNEKLFF TGTGCCAGCAGTTACGGAGGGCATATGAATGAAAAACTGTTTTTT
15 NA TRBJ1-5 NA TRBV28 CASSLNRGFNQPQHF TGTGCCAGCAGTTTAAACCGGGGGTTCAATCAGCCCCAGCATTTT
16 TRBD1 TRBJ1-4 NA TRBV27 CASRRTGVISNEKLFF TGTGCCAGCAGACGGACAGGGGTAATTTCTAATGAAAAACTGTTTTTT
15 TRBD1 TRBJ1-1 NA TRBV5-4 CASSKGQGVRTEAFF TGTGCCAGCAGCAAGGGACAGGGGGTACGCACTGAAGCTTTCTTT
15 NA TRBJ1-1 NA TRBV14 CASSQEWVFDTEAFF TGTGCCAGCAGCCAAGAATGGGTGTTCGACACTGAAGCTTTCTTT
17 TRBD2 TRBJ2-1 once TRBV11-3 CASRGSIAGHSYNEQFF TGTGCCAGCAGGGGCTCAATAGCGGGGCACTCCTACAATGAGCAGTTCTTC
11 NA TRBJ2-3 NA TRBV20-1 CSAGTIDTQYF TGCAGTGCTGGAACAATAGATACGCAGTATTTT
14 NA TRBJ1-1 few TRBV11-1 CASSLGLGDTEAFF TGTGCCAGCAGCTTAGGGTTGGGGGACACTGAAGCTTTCTTT
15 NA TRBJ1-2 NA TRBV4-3 CASSRDSLGDYGYTF TGCGCCAGCAGCCGGGACTCTCTTGGGGACTATGGCTACACCTTC
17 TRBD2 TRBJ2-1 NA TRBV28 CASSPSLLAGAYNEQFF TGTGCCAGCAGTCCCTCCCTCCTAGCGGGGGCCTACAATGAGCAGTTCTTC
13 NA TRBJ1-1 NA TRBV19 CASTDRYPREAFF TGTGCCAGTACTGACAGGTACCCGAGGGAAGCTTTCTTT
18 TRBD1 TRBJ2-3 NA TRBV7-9 CASSFFLRGPSSTDTQYF TGTGCCAGCAGCTTTTTCTTGAGGGGGCCTTCTAGCACAGATACGCAGTATTTT
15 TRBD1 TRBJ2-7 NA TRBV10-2 CASSDRAGGWYEQYF TGCGCCAGCAGTGATCGGGCAGGGGGCTGGTACGAGCAGTACTTC
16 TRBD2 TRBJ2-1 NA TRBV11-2 CASSPRNIGGWDEQFF TGTGCCAGCAGCCCCCGGAACATCGGGGGGTGGGATGAGCAGTTCTTC
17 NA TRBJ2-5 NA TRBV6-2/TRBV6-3 CASSLGVRAPSEETQYF TGTGCCAGCAGTTTGGGGGTCAGGGCACCGAGTGAAGAGACCCAGTACTTC
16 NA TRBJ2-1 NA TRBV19 CASSVPGTAIGDKQFF TGTGCCAGTAGTGTTCCCGGGACCGCGATTGGGGATAAGCAGTTCTTC
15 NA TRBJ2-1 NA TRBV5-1 CASSLVGSSYNEQFF TGCGCCAGCAGCTTGGTAGGGAGCTCCTACAATGAGCAGTTCTTC
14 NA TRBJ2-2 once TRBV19 CASSSARRTGELFF TGTGCCAGTAGTTCGGCCAGGCGCACCGGGGAGCTGTTTTTT
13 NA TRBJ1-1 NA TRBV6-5 CASRDGVYTEAFF TGTGCCAGCAGGGACGGGGTGTATACTGAAGCTTTCTTT
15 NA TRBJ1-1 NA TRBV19 CASSLSPALNTEAFF TGTGCCAGTAGTTTGTCACCAGCCCTGAACACTGAAGCTTTCTTT
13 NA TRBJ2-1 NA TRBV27 CASSLTDPNEQFF TGTGCCAGCAGTTTAACAGACCCCAATGAGCAGTTCTTC
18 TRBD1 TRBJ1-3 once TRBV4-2 CASSKSTQGALAGNTIYF TGTGCCAGCAGCAAATCGACACAGGGGGCTCTGGCTGGAAACACCATATATTTT
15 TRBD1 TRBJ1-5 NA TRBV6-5 CASSPRQGLVQPQHF TGTGCCAGCAGCCCAAGACAGGGGTTGGTTCAGCCCCAGCATTTT
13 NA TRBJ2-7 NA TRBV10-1 CARTRTSDYEQYF TGCGCCAGGACTCGGACTTCCGATTACGAGCAGTACTTC
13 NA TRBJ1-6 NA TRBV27 CASSSGRYSPLHF TGTGCCAGCAGTTCGGGACGTTATTCACCCCTCCACTTT
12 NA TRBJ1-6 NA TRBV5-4 CASSEDSSPLHF TGTGCCAGCAGCGAGGACAGCTCACCCCTCCACTTT
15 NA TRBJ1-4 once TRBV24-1 CATSDSEVRKEKLFF TGTGCCACCAGTGATTCTGAGGTCCGTAAAGAAAAACTGTTTTTT
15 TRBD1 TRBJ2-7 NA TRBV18 CASSPGTVESYEQYF TGTGCCAGCTCACCCGGGACAGTGGAATCTTACGAGCAGTACTTC
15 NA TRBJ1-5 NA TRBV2 CASSEGGSSNQPQHF TGTGCCAGCAGTGAGGGGGGCTCTAGCAATCAGCCCCAGCATTTT
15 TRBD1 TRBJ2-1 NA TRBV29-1 CSVELQGAASNEQFF TGCAGCGTTGAGTTACAGGGGGCGGCCTCTAATGAGCAGTTCTTC
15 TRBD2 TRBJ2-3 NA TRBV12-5 CASGLSGGITDTQYF TGTGCTAGTGGTTTGTCGGGGGGTATTACGGATACGCAGTATTTT
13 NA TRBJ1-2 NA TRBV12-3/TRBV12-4 CASRIQGVGGYTF TGTGCCAGCAGGATACAGGGAGTGGGTGGCTACACCTTC
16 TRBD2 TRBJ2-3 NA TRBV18 CASSPLAGGPTDTQYF TGTGCCAGCTCACCACTGGCGGGGGGGCCCACAGATACGCAGTATTTT